This record concerns one TCR beta chain sequence. Its antigen is currently not known. Base qualities are not recorded, but no much larger clone differs from it by a single base. Library prep was done by the immunoSEQ multiplex PCR assay. For the multiplex PCR, a mixture combining 60 forward primers for TCR Vbeta segments and 13 reverse primers for TCR Jbeta segments was used. The CDR3 region of rearranged TCR beta genes was amplified from genomic DNA by a multiplex PCR assay. The Illumina HiSeq System was used to sequence the amplified TCR beta libraries as 87-base-pair reads. As for the authors' bioinformatics: A later analysis counted about 80 million unique TCR beta chains across the 666 repertoires, and around 12 million of these chains were shared by at least two donors. A nearest-neighbor algorithm error-corrected the raw reads and collapsed the reads into unique sequences, merging closely related sequences to remove PCR and sequencing errors. Alignment of CDR3 sequences to IMGT reference sequences was used to assign V, D and J gene segments. For a sequence to be retained, at least a six-nucleotide match to both a V gene segment and a J gene segment was required. Rearrangements were called productive when the CDR3 lacked stop codons and stayed in frame with V and J; all others were non-productive. CDR3 was defined according to IMGT convention as the region running from the second conserved V-encoded cysteine to the conserved J-encoded phenylalanine. Sequences without an unambiguous match to a single V gene segment were excluded from the earlier analysis of several hundred of the donors. In an earlier analysis of around 590 of the donors, a V segment was called functional when productive rearrangements were above 56.7%, and segregating when the standard deviation between donors exceeded 5%. A statistical classification framework was developed to diagnose cytomegalovirus status using the catalog of TCR beta chain sequences. In a later analysis, V and J genes were assigned by comparing TCR nucleotide sequences against IMGT/GENE-DB human TR gene sequences. A later analysis assigned CDR3 sequences and most-parsimonious VDJ recombination scenarios with the TCRdist pipeline. In a later analysis, each TCR beta chain was defined by its CDR3 amino acid sequence together with its V-gene family, and reads lacking a unique V-gene family were excluded. As a way to deal with suspected cross-contamination and a sequencing artifact, a later analysis dropped over 550 nucleotide sequences that were highly shared and had low generation probability. In a later analysis, a clonal expansion index for each public chain was calculated from normalized within-repertoire ranks of inferred template counts. In a later analysis, generation probabilities were computed using a VDJ recombination model fitted to out-of-frame rearrangements, and the results were checked against IGoR. A later analysis scored TCR-TCR, TCR-HLA and TCR-CMV co-occurrence with hypergeometric tests, applying a repertoire-size bias correction to TCR pairs. To estimate false discovery rates, a later analysis permuted the HLA or CMV assignments 20 times. A later analysis grouped co-occurring TCRs with DBSCAN, adding TCRdist sequence similarity when clustering within HLA-allele-positive subsets. Repertoires with fewer than 30,000 or more than 120,000 public chains were left out of co-occurrence clustering, as were roughly five repertoires with anomalous nucleotide sharing. Imported from immuneACCESS, the table was reduced by TCRdb to in-frame sequences with V and J called. These copies leave out some clones; in studies compared against another copy, an unresolved V gene accounts for under half, and the cause of the remainder is not known. Clone size and V and J calls were adopted from that table, with D and trimming inferred from the DNA. The sample yields around 63,000 clones; more than 65% were counted once. 2.9% of the sample lies in the top ten.

CDR1 SGHRS and CDR2 YFSETQ were looked up in the germline V gene. Trimming accounts for 0 bases at V and 1 base at J, while the number of junction bases matched to no gene is 1. The CDR3 measures 16 amino acids from cysteine to phenylalanine. This entry keeps only the CDR3 DNA: 48 bases, framed from base 1. The data were taken from a study of cytomegalovirus exposure and HLA in healthy donors (dated by TCRdb to 2016 to 2017). Some background on the complete study: An earlier analysis of roughly 570 of the donors reported approximately 300 Gb of sequence data and 95 million to 120 million unique TCR beta sequences obtained from some 170 million T cells. Genome-wide SNP genotypes for about 65% of the roughly 670 donors were used in a later genetic analysis, which treated that subset as a discovery cohort. The study profiled the T cell repertoires of hundreds of subjects by immunosequencing and related them to cytomegalovirus serostatus. High-throughput TCR immunosequencing, statistical association of individual TCRs with disease status, and machine learning were combined to predict cytomegalovirus infection status. Donor age, sex, ethnicity and CMV serostatus were compiled together with the repertoire data. Every repertoire in the discovery cohort had been generated on one and the same sequencing platform. About five DR-DQ haplotypes were handled as single units for association and clustering because linkage in the cohort was strong. HLA typing included class I and class II loci at four-digit resolution. The aim of the study was to test whether cataloging public T cell receptors could identify signatures of past pathogen exposure. The genetic ancestry cluster associated with self-reported Caucasian donors included around 76% of the approximately 430 genotyped donors. A later analysis re-examined previously published TCR beta repertoires from around 670 donors and added high-resolution HLA genotyping to investigate patterns of TCR occurrence. Rather than drawing on any new phenotypic data, the later analysis identified candidate immune exposures from TCR beta sequences and the way those sequences occurred across donors. Among 398 genotyped donors of the cohort, an average of about 240,000 unique TCR beta nucleotide sequences were sequenced per donor, roughly 18% of them non-productive. An early release that covered about 640 HLA-typed donors contained approximately 300 gigabases of sequencing data and around 80 million unique TCR sequences. In addition to the first cohort of 666 subjects, a separate validation cohort of about 120 different subjects was used. In an earlier analysis of 587 of the donors, high-throughput TCR beta sequencing was used to judge whether each TCR beta V gene segment behaved as functional or pseudogenic. Typing coverage varied by locus: roughly 629-630 donors for A, B, C, DRB1 and DQB1; 522 for DQA1; around 570 for DPA1; approximately 490 for DPB1. The full study reports these points: Some IMGT-functional V segments, including TRBV6-2 and TRBV6-3, could not be distinguished by the 87-base-pair reads and were therefore excluded. In vitro tests confirmed that three of the cytomegalovirus-associated TCR beta chains recognize cytomegalovirus antigens. In both the original and validation cohorts, the classifier was reported to diagnose cytomegalovirus status with high specificity and sensitivity. Only TCR beta chains were sequenced in this cohort, and the absence of alpha or paired-chain data limited detectable features. Correlated functional status among segregating V segments might reflect linkage disequilibrium, but an unknown experimental factor could not be ruled out. When HLA alleles, especially DR and DQ, strongly co-occurred, TCR associations were difficult to assign to individual alleles. Most TCR sequences were observed very rarely across donors, whereas some public TCRs were present in many individuals. A further reported finding was that TCR beta sequences accurately predicted the HLA-A and HLA-B alleles for most subjects in the first cohort. According to the authors, the approach could potentially be generalized to other disease states and immunological phenotypes. Immune exposure information for the cohort was limited to CMV serostatus. According to a later analysis, parvovirus B19, influenza, CMV and Epstein-Barr virus appeared linked to several top co-occurrence clusters. An earlier analysis of approximately 530 of the donors showed that most TCR beta V segments appeared in productive rearrangements either about 87% or about 30% of the time, which broadly matched IMGT annotations. A later analysis found that most CMV-associated TCR beta chains appeared HLA-restricted, with HLA associations seemingly driven largely by CMV exposure. In the study, 150 to 200 TCR beta chains were listed as associated with cytomegalovirus. Compared with equally common non-associated chains, HLA-associated TCR beta chains in a later analysis were more clonally expanded and had lower generation probabilities. An association between a missense DCLRE1C variant and V-gene and J-gene trimming of TCR beta chains was found in a later genetic analysis and replicated in an independent cohort. Because counts were too low, roughly 17 rarely observed V segments, including chromosome 9 orphons, were left out of the earlier analysis of approximately 500 of the donors. A group of highly shared sequence variants was considered likely to be a technical artifact of the sequencing pipeline. In a later genetic analysis, fewer N-insertions in productive TCRs were reported among donors in an Asian-associated ancestry cluster than the roughly 710-donor mean. Because some donors lacked HLA typing at each locus, the association tests relied only on the typed subset. A later analysis associated 15,000 or so TCR beta sequences with specific HLA alleles at a false discovery rate of 0.05. According to a later analysis, TCR association rates differed among HLA loci, with DRB1 alleles showing the most associated TCRs and HLA-C alleles showing the fewest. Roughly uniform sequencing depth across donors was assumed in presence/absence analyses, although this assumption may not hold.

The cohort was made up of 500 to 800 healthy bone marrow donors. All cohort members were sampled while nominally healthy, although unrecorded immune exposures were likely present. The donor tested CMV seronegative, placing the donor among the 350 to 400 seronegative members of the cohort. A peripheral blood sample was provided by each donor, and peripheral blood mononuclear cells were used for TCR beta sequencing. The Qiagen DNeasy Blood Extraction Kit was used to extract genomic DNA from the blood cell samples. This receptor was obtained from a woman between 25 and 40 years old in good health and CMV-seronegative. Source material: PBMCs. The chain joins TRBV5-1 to TRBJ1-1, with 12 central nucleotides matching TRBD1. The DNA reads TGCGCCAGCAGCTTGGGGGGACAGGGGGCGAACACTGAAGCTTTCTTT. Translation gives CASSLGGQGANTEAFF.